This T cell receptor (beta chain) is drawn from a study of beta chain features in type 1 diabetes. The entirety of the isolated RNA underwent reverse transcription, so expressed TCRB transcripts were sequenced. Data came from immunoSEQ multiplex PCR; TCRdb stores just in-frame clones and leaves some out. This sample carries hundreds of thousands of clones, around 16% of them seen once, and the ten largest clones take about 0.087%. Broader study findings: Shorter TCRB CDR3s, moderately but significantly so, marked every one of the four CD4+ subsets in Type 1 diabetes patients.

This CDR3 has 13 amino acids. Germline CDR1 SGHRS, CDR2 YFSETQ. V shed 3 bases and J shed 4 bases, with 9 bases lying between them. This clone came up a few times. Antigen: not known. Sequencing input: naive CD4+ T cells from blood. The clonotype originates from a man between 18 and 29 years old in good health. V is TRBV5-1 and J is TRBJ2-3; perhaps TRBD2 as D (5 bases). CDR3 amino acids: CASSSRGPDTQYF. Here the CDR3 DNA reads TGCGCCAGCAGCTCGCGAGGGCCAGATACGCAGTATTTT. Full variable domain (missing parts from reference TRBV5-1 and TRBJ2-3): KAGVTQTPRYLIKTRGQQVTLSCSPISGHRSVSWYQQTPGQGLQFLFEYFSETQRNKGNFPGRFSGRQFSNSRSEMNVSTLELGDSALYLCASSSRGPDTQYFGPGTRLTVL.